This T cell receptor (beta chain) stems from a study of blood T cell repertoires in COVID-19. Study overall: Italy, Spain and the United States were the sources of the convalescent and acute COVID-19 samples.

The table came from immunoSEQ multiplex PCR; TCRdb's copy has only in-frame clones and leaves some out. The sample carries 68,000 or so clones, 75% to 90% recorded once. The sequence came from a human donor in a cohort sampled during active COVID-19. The sample consisted of peripheral blood.

This CDR3 is CATSDFGTGPYGYTF. CDR3 DNA sequence: TGTGCCACCAGTGATTTCGGGACAGGGCCCTATGGCTACACCTTC. The chain is built from TRBV24-1 and TRBJ1-2; 9 positions agree with TRBD1. This CDR3 region has 15 residues. Germline trimming cut 1 base from V and 4 bases from J; bases unmatched to any gene: 3. Germline V lookup: CDR1 KGHDR, CDR2 SFDVKD.